This T cell receptor beta chain was captured in a study of shared clonotypes between healthy human individuals. The CDR3 has 14 residues. Germline values: CDR1 SNHLY, CDR2 FYNNEI. Deletions cut 6 bases from V and 3 bases from J, with 13 bases between. This clone was seen just once. This same CDR3 is encoded by further DNA sequences in the sample. This table comes from immunoSEQ multiplex PCR, and its TCRdb copy is limited to in-frame clones, with some not included. The repertoire includes 2 million to 2.5 million clones, 90% to 95% of them detected once, and about 0.39% sits in the top ten. This chain uses TRBV2 with TRBJ2-3; TRBD2 might be the D (6 bases). Sequenced sample: naive CD4+ T cells from PBMCs. The subset: CD45RA+ positively selected. The sequence derives from a man between 18 and 35 years old in good health. Some clones in this sample may be carry-over from other donors' samples. Here the CDR3 reads CASSPGRGTDTQYF. For the CDR3, the DNA is TGTGCCAGCAGCCCCGGGAGAGGTACAGATACGCAGTATTTT.